Listed here are 4 T cell receptor beta chains from one sample, sequenced in a study of type 1 and type 2 diabetes patients. The PCR template was genomic DNA. Multiplex PCR with 30 forward and 13 reverse primers amplified the TCR beta CDR3. TCRdb re-called the multiplex PCR reads through MiXCR, storing one row per CDR3 protein. The table lists 250,000 or so distinct CDR3 sequences, roughly 44% of them singletons. Specimen: peripheral blood mononuclear cells (PBMCs). The receptor source for this set is a man between 18 and 35 years old with type 2 diabetes.

This clonotype has more than one count but fewer than ten. This chain joins TRBV14 and TRBJ2-1; 12 nucleotides match TRBD2. The CDR3 length is 15 residues. The germline V gene has CDR1 SGHDN and CDR2 FVKESK. V trimming: 4 bases; J trimming: 6 bases; junction bases outside the gene matches: 4. Here the CDR3 reads CASSRLAGASNEQFF. The DNA of the CDR3 is TGTGCCAGCAGCCGACTAGCGGGAGCGTCCAATGAGCAGTTCTTC.

The CDR3 here is CASSGLVYNEQFF. CDR3 DNA: TGTGCCAGCAGCGGACTGGTTTACAATGAGCAGTTCTTC. The chain joins TRBV14 to TRBJ2-1; a weak D match, TRBD2 (5 bases). Germline assignment: CDR1 SGHDN and CDR2 FVKESK. This CDR3 region has 13 residues. V gave up 5 bases and J gave up 4 bases, with 9 bases separating them.

This clonotype was seen a handful of times. This chain joins TRBV7-8 and TRBJ2-7; D gene uncertain. V gave up 5 bases and J gave up 2 bases, with 16 bases separating them. The CDR3 spans 15 residues. CDR1 is SGHVS and CDR2 is FQNEAQ in the germline V gene. CDR3 protein: CASSVTTMAAYEQYF. DNA for the CDR3: TGTGCCAGCAGCGTAACTACCATGGCGGCCTACGAGCAGTACTTC.

This chain connects TRBV28 to TRBJ1-2; D ambiguous. Per the germline V gene, CDR1 is MDHEN and CDR2 is SYDVKM. The CDR3 extends over 15 amino acids. V lost 4 bases to trimming and J lost 2 bases, with 14 bases between them. The CDR3 here is CASSSSDAPNYGYTF. CDR3 DNA: TGTGCCAGCAGTTCCTCGGACGCCCCCAACTATGGCTACACCTTC.